This record looks at one T cell receptor (beta chain) sequence and its context. This record belongs to a study of PD-L1 blockade in urothelial cancer. TCRdb's table, derived via immunoSEQ multiplex PCR, lists solely in-frame clones and lacks some. The sample gives about 84,000 clones, roughly 90% of which show up once; over 9% is in the top ten. Germline trimming cut 6 bases from V and 4 bases from J; bases unmatched to any gene: 9. Germline V gives CDR1 LNHNV, CDR2 YYDKDF (reference sequence). The CDR3 loop spans 16 amino acids. The rearrangement uses TRBV15 and TRBJ2-5; 12 bases map to TRBD2. This TCR came from a man in his fifties or sixties with urothelial cancer. Material: PBMCs, obtained around atezolizumab (anti-PD-L1) treatment. The CDR3 sequence: CATSPRTSGTGETQYF. CDR3 DNA sequence: TGTGCCACCAGTCCTAGGACTAGCGGGACGGGAGAGACCCAGTACTTC.